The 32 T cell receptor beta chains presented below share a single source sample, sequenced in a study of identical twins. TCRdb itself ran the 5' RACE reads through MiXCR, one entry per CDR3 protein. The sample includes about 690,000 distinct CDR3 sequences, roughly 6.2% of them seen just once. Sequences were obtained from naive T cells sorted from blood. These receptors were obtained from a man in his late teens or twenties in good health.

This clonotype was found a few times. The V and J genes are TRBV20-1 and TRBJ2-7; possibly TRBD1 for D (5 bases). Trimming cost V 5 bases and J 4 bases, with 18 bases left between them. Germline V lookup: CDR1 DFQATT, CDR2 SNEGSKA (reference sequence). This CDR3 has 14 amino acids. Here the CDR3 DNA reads TGCAGTGCTCTTCCGATAGGGGCTGGATACGAGCAGTACTTC. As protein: CSALPIGAGYEQYF.

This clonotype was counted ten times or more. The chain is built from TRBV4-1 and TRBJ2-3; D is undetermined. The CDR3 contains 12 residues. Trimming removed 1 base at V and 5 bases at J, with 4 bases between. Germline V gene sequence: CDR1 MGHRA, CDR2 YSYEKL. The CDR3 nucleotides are TGCGCCAGCAGCCAAGTACGAGATACGCAGTATTTT. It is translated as CASSQVRDTQYF.

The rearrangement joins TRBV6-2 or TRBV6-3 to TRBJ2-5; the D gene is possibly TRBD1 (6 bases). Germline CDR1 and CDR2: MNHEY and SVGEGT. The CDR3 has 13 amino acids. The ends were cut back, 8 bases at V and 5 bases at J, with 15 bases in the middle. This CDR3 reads CASGDTFTETQYF. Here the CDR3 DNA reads TGTGCCAGCGGGGACACCTTTACGGAGACCCAGTACTTC.

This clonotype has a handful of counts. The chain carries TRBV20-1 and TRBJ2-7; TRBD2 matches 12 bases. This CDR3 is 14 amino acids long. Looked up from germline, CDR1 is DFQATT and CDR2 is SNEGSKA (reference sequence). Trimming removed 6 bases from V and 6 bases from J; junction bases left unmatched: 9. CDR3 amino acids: CSALPSSGRAEQYV. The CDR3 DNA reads TGCAGTGCCTTACCGTCTAGCGGGAGGGCCGAGCAGTACGTC.

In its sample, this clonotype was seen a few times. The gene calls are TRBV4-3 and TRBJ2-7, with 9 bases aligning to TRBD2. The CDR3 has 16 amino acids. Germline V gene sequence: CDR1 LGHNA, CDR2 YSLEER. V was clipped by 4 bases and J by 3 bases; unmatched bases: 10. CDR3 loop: CASSPAVAGGGYEQYF. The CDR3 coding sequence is TGCGCCAGCAGCCCAGCCGTTGCGGGAGGGGGCTACGAGCAGTACTTC.

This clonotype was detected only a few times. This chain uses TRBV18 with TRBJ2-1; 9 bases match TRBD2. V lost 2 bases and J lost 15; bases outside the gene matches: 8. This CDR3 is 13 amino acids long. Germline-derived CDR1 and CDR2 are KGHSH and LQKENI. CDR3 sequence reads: CASSPIAGGSMFF. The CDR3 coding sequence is TGTGCCAGCTCACCAATCGCGGGAGGGTCGATGTTCTTC.

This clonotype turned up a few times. CDR3 nucleotides: TGCAGCGTACTGGAGGGACAGGGGAGTTTCTACGAGCAGTACTTC. Protein product: CSVLEGQGSFYEQYF. This sequence joins TRBV29-1 and TRBJ2-7; TRBD1 aligns across 10 bases. CDR1 is SQVTM, CDR2 ANQGSEA, per germline. The CDR3 runs 15 residues. The V segment lost 6 bases and the J segment 3 bases; nucleotides outside the gene matches: 11.

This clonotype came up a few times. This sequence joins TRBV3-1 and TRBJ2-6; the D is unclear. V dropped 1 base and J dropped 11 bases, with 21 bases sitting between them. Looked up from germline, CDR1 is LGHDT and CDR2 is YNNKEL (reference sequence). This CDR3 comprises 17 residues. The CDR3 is CASSQGASSTSPYVLTF. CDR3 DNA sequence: TGTGCCAGCAGCCAAGGGGCAAGTAGTACCTCCCCCTACGTCCTGACTTTC.

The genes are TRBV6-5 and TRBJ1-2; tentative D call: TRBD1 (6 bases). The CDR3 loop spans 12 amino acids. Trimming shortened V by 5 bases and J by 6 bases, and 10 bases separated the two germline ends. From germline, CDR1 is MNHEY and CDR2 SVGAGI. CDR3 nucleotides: TGTGCCAGCAGTGCGGGGGCGGATGGCTACACCTTC. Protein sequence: CASSAGADGYTF.

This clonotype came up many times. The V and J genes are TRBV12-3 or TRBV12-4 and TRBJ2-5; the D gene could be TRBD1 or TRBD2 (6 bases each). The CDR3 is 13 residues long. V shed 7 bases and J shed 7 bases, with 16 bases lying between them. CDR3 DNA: TGTGCCAGCACCCCTGCGGAGGGGGGGACCCAGTACTTC. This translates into CASTPAEGGTQYF.

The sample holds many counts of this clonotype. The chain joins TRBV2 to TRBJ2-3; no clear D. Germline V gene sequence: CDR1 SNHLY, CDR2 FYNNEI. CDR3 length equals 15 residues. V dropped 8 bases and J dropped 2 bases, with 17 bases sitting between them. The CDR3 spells CASWGLGDSTDTQYF. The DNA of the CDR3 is TGTGCCAGCTGGGGTCTTGGCGATTCCACAGATACGCAGTATTTT.

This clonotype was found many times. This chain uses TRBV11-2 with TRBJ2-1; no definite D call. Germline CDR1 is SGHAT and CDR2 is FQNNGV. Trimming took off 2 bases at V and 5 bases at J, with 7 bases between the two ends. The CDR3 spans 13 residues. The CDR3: CASSLTTHNEQFF. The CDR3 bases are TGTGCCAGCAGCTTAACTACTCACAATGAGCAGTTCTTC.

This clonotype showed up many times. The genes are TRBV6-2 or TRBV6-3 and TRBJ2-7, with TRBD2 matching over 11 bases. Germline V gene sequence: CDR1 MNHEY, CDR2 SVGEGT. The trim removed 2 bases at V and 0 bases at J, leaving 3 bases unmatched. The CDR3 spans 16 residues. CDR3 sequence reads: CASSYAGTSGSYEQYF. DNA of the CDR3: TGTGCCAGCAGTTACGCCGGGACTAGCGGCTCCTACGAGCAGTACTTC.

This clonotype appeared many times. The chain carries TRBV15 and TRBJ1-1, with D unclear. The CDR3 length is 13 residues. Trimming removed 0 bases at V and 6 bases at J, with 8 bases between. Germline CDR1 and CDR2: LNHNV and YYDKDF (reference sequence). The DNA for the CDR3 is TGTGCCACCAGCAGAGATTCTGGGGCTGAAGCTTTCTTT. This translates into CATSRDSGAEAFF. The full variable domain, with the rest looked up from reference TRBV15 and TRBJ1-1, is DAMVIQNPRYQVTQFGKPVTLSCSQTLNHNVMYWYQQKSSQAPKLLFHYYDKDFNNEADTPDNFQSRRPNTSFCFLDIRSPGLGDTAMYLCATSRDSGAEAFFGQGTRLTVV.

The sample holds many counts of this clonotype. The CDR3 DNA is TGCGCCAGCAGCCAAGGGGCAGGGAGCACAGATACGCAGTATTTT. It specifies CASSQGAGSTDTQYF. The chain carries TRBV4-3 and TRBJ2-3; D may be TRBD1 (5 bases). CDR1 is LGHNA and CDR2 is YSLEER in the germline V gene. Trimming removed 1 base from V and 0 bases from J, with 8 bases in between. The CDR3 runs to 15 residues.

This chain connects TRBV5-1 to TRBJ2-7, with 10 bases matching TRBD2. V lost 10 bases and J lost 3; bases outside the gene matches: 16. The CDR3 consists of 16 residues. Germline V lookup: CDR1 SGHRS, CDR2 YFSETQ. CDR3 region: CAHSLGASGSNYEQYV. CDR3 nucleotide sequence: TGCGCCCACAGCTTGGGCGCTAGCGGGAGTAACTACGAGCAGTACGTC.

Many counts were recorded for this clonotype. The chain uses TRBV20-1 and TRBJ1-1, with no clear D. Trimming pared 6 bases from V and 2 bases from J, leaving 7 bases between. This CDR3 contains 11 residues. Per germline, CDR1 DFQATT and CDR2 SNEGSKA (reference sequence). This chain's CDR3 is CSALYNTEAFF. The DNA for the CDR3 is TGCAGTGCCCTGTACAACACTGAAGCTTTCTTT.

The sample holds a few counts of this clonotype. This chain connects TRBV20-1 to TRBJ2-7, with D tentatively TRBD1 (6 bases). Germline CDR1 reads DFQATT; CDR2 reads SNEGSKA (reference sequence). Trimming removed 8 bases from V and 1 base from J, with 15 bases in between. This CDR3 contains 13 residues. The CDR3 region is CSQRGSSSYEQYF. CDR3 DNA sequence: TGCAGTCAGAGGGGGAGCTCATCCTACGAGCAGTACTTC.

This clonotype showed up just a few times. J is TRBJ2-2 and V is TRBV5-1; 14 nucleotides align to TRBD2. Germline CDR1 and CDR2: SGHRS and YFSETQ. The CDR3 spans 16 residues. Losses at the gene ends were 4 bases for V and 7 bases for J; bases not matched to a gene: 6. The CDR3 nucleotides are TGCGCCAGCAGCCCACCGACTAGCGGGAGGGGCGGGGAGCTGTTTTTT. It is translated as CASSPPTSGRGGELFF.

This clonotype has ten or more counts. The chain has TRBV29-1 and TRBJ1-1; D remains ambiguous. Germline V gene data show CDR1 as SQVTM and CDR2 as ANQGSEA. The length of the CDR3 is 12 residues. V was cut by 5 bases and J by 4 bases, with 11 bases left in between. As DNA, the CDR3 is TGCAGCGTTCGAGACTTGGGCACTGAAGCTTTCTTT. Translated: CSVRDLGTEAFF.

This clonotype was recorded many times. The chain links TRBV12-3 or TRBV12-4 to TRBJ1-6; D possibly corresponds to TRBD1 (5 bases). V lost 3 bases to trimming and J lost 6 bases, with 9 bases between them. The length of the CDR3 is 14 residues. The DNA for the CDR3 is TGTGCCAGCAGTTTGAACAGGATTAATTCACCCCTCCACTTT. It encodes CASSLNRINSPLHF.

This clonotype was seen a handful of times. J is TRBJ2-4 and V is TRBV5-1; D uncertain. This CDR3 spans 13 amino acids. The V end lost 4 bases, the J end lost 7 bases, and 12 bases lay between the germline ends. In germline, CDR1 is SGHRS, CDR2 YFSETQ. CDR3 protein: CASSLHIGNIQYF. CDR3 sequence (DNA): TGCGCCAGCAGCCTCCACATAGGGAACATTCAGTACTTC. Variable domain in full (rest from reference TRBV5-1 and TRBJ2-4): KAGVTQTPRYLIKTRGQQVTLSCSPISGHRSVSWYQQTPGQGLQFLFEYFSETQRNKGNFPGRFSGRQFSNSRSEMNVSTLELGDSALYLCASSLHIGNIQYFGAGTRLSVL.

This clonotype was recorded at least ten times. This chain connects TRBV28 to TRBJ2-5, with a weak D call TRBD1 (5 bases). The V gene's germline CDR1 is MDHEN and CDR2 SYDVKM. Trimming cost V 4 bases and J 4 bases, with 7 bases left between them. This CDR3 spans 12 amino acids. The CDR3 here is CASSWTRETQYF. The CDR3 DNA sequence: TGTGCCAGCAGTTGGACAAGAGAGACCCAGTACTTC.

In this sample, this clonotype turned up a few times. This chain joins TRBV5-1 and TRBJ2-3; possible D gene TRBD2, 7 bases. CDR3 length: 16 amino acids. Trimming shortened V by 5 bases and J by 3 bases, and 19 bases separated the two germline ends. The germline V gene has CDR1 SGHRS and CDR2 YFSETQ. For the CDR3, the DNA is TGCGCCAGCAGGCCAGCCGGGGGGCAGCAAACAGATACGCAGTATTTT. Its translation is CASRPAGGQQTDTQYF.

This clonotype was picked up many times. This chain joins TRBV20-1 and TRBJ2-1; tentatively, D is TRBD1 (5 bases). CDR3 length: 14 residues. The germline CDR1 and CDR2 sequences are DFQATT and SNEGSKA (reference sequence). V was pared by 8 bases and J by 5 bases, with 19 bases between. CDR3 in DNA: TGCAGTACGCGAACCCCAGGGCGCAACAATGAGCAGTTCTTC. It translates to CSTRTPGRNNEQFF.

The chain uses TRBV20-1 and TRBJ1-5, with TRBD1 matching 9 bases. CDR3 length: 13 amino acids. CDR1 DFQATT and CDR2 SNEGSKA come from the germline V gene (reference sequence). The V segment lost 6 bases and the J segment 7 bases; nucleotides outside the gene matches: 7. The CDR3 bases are TGCAGTGCCCAGGACAGGGGCGGGCAGCCCCAGCATTTT. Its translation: CSAQDRGGQPQHF.

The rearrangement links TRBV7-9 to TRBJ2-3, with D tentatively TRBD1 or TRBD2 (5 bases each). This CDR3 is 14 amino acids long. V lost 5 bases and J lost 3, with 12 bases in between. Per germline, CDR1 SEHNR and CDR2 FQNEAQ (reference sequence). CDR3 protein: CASSGWDPTDTQYF. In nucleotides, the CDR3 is TGTGCCAGCAGCGGCTGGGACCCGACAGATACGCAGTATTTT.

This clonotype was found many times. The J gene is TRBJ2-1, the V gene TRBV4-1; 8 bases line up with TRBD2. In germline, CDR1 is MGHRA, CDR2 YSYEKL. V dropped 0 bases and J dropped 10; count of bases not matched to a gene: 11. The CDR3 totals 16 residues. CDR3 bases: TGCGCCAGCAGCCAAGATAGTACTAGCGGACCGGGCGAGCAGTTCTTC. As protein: CASSQDSTSGPGEQFF.

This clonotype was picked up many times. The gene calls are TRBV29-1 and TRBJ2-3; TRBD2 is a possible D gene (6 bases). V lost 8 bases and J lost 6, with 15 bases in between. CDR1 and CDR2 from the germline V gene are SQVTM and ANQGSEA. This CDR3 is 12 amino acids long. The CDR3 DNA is TGCAGCCTGACTAGTAATACGGATACGCAGTATTTT. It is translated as CSLTSNTDTQYF.

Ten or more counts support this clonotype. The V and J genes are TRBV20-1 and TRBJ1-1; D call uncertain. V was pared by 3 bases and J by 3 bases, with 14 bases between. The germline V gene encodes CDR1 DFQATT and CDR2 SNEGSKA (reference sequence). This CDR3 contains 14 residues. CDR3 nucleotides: TGCAGTGCTAGCGGGTCTTCAGCCTACACTGAAGCTTTCTTT. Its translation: CSASGSSAYTEAFF.

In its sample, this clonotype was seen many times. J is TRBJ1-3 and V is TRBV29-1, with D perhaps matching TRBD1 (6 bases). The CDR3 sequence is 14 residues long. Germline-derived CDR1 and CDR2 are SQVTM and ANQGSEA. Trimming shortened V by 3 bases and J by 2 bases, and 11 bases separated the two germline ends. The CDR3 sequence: CSVEQGLAGNTIYF. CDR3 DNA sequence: TGCAGCGTTGAGCAGGGGCTTGCTGGAAACACCATATATTTT.

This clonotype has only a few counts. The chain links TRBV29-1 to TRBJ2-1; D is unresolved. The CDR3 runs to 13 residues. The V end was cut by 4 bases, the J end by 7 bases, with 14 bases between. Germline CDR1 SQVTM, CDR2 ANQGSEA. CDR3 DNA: TGCAGCGTTGGGGTTGCCAGAGGAAATGAGCAGTTCTTC. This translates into CSVGVARGNEQFF.